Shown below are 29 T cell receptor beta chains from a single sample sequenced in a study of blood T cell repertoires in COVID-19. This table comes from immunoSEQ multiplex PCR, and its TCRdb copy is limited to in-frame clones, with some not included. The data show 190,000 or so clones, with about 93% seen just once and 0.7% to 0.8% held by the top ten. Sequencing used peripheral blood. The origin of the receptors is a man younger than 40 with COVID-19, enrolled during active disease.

The CDR3 nucleotides read TGTGCCAGCATACCCCGACAGGGAAATGGCTACACCTTC. Translation: CASIPRQGNGYTF. The rearrangement links TRBV2 to TRBJ1-2, with 7 bases aligning to TRBD1. In germline, CDR1 is SNHLY, CDR2 FYNNEI. The CDR3 spans 13 residues. The junction had 8 bases not matched to a gene; V was cut back by 7 bases and J by 6 bases.

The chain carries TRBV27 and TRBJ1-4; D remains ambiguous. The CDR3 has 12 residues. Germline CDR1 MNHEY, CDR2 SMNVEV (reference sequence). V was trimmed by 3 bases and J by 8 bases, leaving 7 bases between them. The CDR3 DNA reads TGTGCCAGCAGTTTTGTCGGGGAAAAACTGTTTTTT. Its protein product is CASSFVGEKLFF. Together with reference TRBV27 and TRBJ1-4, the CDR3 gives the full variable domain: EAQVTQNPRYLITVTGKKLTVTCSQNMNHEYMSWYRQDPGLGLRQIYYSMNVEVTDKGDVPEGYKVSRKEKRNFPLILESPSPNQTSLYFCASSFVGEKLFFGSGTQLSVL.

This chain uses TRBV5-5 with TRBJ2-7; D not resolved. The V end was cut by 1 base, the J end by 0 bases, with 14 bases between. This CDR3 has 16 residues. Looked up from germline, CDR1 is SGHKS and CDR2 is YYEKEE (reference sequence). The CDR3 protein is CASSLFSSSSSYEQYF. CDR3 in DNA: TGTGCCAGCAGCTTGTTCTCCTCTAGTTCCTCCTACGAGCAGTACTTC.

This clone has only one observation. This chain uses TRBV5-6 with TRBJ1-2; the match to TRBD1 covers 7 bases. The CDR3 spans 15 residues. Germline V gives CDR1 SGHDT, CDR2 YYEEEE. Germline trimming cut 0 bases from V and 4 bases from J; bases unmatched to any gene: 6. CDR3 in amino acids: CASSLGQGGVYGYTF. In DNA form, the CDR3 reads TGTGCCAGCAGCTTGGGACAGGGTGGGGTCTATGGCTACACCTTC.

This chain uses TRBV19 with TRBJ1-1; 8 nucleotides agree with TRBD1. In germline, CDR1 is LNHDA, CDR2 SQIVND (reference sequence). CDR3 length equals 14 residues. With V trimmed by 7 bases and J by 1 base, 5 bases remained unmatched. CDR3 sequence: CASNRQGTNTEAFF. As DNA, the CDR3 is TGTGCCAGTAATAGACAGGGGACGAACACTGAAGCTTTCTTT.

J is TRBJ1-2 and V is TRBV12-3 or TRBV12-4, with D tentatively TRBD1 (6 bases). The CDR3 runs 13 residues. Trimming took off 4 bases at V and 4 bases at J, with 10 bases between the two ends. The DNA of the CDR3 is TGTGCCAGCAGTTCAGGACAGTCCTATGGCTACACCTTC. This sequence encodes CASSSGQSYGYTF.

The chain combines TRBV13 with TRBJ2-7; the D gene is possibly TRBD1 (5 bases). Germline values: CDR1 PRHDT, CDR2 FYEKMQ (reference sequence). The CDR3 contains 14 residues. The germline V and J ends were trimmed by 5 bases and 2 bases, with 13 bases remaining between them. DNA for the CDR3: TGTGCCAGCAGCCCCCTCGGCAGGGCCTACGAGCAGTACTTC. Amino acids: CASSPLGRAYEQYF.

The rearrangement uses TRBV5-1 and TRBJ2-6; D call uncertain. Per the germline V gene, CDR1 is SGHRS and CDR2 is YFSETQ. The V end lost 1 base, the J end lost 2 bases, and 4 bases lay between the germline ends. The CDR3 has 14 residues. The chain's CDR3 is CASSLSAGANVLTF. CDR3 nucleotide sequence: TGCGCCAGCAGCTTGAGCGCTGGGGCCAACGTCCTGACTTTC.

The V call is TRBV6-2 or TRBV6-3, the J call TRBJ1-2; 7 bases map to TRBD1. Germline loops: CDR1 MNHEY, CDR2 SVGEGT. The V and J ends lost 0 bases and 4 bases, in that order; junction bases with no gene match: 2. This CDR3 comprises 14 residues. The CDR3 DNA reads TGTGCCAGCAGTTACTCGACAGGGCTCTATGGCTACACCTTC. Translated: CASSYSTGLYGYTF.

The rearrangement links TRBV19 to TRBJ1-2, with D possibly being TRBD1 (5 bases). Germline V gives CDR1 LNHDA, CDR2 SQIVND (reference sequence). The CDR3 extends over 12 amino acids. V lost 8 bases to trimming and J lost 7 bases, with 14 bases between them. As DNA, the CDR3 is TGTGCCAGTTCCCCAGGCAGGGCTGGCTACACCTTC. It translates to CASSPGRAGYTF.

The chain's CDR3 is CASSLDVGDTQYF. The CDR3 DNA is TGTGCCAGCAGCTTGGATGTCGGAGATACGCAGTATTTT. The chain joins TRBV5-4 to TRBJ2-3, with D unresolved. CDR3 length equals 13 residues. Per the germline V gene, CDR1 is SGHNT and CDR2 is YYREEE (reference sequence). V was pared by 0 bases and J by 5 bases, with 7 bases between. Together with reference TRBV5-4 and TRBJ2-3, the CDR3 gives the full variable domain: ETGVTQSPTHLIKTRGQQVTLRCSSQSGHNTVSWYQQALGQGPQFIFQYYREEENGRGNFPPRFSGLQFPNYSSELNVNALELDDSALYLCASSLDVGDTQYFGPGTRLTVL.

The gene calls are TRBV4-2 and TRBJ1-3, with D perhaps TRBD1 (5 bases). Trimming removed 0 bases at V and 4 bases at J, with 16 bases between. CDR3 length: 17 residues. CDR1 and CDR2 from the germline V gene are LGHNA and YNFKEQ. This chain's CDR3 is CASSQDSGRGTGNTIYF. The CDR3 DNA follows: TGTGCCAGCAGCCAAGATTCCGGGCGCGGGACGGGAAACACCATATATTTT.

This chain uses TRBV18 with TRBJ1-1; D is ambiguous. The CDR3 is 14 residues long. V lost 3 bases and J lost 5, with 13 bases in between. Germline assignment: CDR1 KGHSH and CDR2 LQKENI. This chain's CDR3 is CASSPGLGGTEAFF. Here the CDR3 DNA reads TGTGCCAGCTCACCCGGGCTGGGCGGGACTGAAGCTTTCTTT.

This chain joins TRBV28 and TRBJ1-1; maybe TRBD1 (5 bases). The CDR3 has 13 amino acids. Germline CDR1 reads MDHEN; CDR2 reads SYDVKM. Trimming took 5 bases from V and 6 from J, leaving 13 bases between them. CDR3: CASSPPTGAEAFF. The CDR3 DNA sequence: TGTGCCAGCAGTCCGCCTACGGGGGCTGAAGCTTTCTTT. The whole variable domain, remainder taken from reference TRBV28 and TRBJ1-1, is DVKVTQSSRYLVKRTGEKVFLECVQDMDHENMFWYRQDPGLGLRLIYFSYDVKMKEKGDIPEGYSVSREKKERFSLILESASTNQTSMYLCASSPPTGAEAFFGQGTRLTVV.

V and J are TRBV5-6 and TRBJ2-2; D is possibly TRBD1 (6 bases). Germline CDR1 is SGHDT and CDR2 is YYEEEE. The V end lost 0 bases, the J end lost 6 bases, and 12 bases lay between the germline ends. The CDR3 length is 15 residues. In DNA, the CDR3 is TGTGCCAGCAGCTTGGCGGGACATCGAGCCGGGGAGCTGTTTTTT. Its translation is CASSLAGHRAGELFF.

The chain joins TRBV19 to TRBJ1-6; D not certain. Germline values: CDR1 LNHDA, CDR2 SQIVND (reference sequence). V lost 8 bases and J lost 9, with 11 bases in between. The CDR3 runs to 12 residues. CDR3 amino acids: CASSVPSSPLHF. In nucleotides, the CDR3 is TGTGCCAGTTCAGTCCCCTCTTCACCCCTCCACTTT.

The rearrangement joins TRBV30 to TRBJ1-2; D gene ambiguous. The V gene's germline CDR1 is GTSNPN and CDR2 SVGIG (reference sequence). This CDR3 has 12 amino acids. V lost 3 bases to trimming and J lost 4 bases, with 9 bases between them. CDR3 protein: CAWSGEAYGYTF. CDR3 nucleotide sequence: TGTGCCTGGAGCGGGGAGGCCTATGGCTACACCTTC. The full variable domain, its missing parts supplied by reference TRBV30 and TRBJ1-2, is SQTIHQWPATLVQPVGSPLSLECTVEGTSNPNLYWYRQAAGRGLQLLFYSVGIGQISSEVPQNLSASRPQDRQFILSSKKLLLSDSGFYLCAWSGEAYGYTFGSGTRLTVV.

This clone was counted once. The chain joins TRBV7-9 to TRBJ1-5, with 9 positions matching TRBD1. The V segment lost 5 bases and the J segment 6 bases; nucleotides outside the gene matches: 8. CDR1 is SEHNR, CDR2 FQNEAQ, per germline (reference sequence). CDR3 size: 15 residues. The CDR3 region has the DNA TGTGCCAGCAGCCAGGGACAGGGCGATGGTCAGCCCCAGCATTTT. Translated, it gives CASSQGQGDGQPQHF.

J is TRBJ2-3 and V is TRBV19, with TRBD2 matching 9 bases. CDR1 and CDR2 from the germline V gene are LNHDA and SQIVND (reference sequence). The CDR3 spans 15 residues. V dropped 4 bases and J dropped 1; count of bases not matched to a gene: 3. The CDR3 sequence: CASSTSSGGTDTQYF. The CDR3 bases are TGTGCCAGTAGTACTTCTAGCGGGGGCACAGATACGCAGTATTTT.

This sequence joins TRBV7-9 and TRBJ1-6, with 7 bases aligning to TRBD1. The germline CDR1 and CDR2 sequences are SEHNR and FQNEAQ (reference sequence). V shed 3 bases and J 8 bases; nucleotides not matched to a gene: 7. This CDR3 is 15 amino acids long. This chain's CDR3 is CASSFTTGMDSPLHF. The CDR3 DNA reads TGTGCCAGCAGCTTCACGACAGGGATGGATTCACCCCTCCACTTT.

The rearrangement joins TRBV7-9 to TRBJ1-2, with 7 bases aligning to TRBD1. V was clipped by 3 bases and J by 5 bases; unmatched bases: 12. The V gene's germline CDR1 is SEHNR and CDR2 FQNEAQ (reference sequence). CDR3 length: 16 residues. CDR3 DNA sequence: TGTGCCAGCAGCTTTGGTCGCAGGGGGACAAAATATGGCTACACCTTC. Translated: CASSFGRRGTKYGYTF.

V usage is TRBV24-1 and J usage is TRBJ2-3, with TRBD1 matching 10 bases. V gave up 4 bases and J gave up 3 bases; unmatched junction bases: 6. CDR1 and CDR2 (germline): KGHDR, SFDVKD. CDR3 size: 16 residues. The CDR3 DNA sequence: TGTGCCACCAGTGAACCGGGACAGGGGCGAACAGATACGCAGTATTTT. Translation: CATSEPGQGRTDTQYF.

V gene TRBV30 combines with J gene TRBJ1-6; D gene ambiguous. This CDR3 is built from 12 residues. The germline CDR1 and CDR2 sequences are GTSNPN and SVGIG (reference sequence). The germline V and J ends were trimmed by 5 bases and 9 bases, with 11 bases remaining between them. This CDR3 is CAWAVPGSPLHF. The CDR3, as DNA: TGTGCCTGGGCGGTTCCGGGTTCACCCCTCCACTTT.

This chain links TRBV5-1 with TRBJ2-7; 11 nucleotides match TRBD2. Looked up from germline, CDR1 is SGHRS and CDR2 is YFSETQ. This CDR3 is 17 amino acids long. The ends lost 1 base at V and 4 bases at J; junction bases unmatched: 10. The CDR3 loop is CASSLTSGGARGYEQYF. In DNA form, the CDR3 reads TGCGCCAGCAGCTTGACTAGCGGGGGAGCCCGAGGGTACGAGCAGTACTTC.

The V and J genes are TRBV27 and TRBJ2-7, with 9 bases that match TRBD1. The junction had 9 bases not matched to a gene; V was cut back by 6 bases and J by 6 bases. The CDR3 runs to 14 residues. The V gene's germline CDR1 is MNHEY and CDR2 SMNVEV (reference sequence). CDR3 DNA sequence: TGTGCCAGCAGCGAGACAGGGGGGTTTCTCGAGCAGTACTTC. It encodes CASSETGGFLEQYF.

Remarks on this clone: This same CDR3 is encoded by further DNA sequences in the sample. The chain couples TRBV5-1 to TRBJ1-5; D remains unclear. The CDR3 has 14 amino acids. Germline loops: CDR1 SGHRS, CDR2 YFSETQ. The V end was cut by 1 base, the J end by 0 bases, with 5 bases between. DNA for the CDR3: TGCGCCAGCAGCTTGACGGGTAGCAATCAGCCCCAGCATTTT. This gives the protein CASSLTGSNQPQHF.

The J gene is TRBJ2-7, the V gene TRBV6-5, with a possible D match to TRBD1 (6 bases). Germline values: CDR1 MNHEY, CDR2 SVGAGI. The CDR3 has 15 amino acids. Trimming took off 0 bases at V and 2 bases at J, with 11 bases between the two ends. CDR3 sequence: CASSYSSGDAYEQYF. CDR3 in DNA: TGTGCCAGCAGTTACTCCTCAGGGGACGCCTACGAGCAGTACTTC.

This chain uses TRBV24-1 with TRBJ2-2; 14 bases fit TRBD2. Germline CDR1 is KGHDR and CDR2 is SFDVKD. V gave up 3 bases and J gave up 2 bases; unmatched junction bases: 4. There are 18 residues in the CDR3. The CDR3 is CATSDPGTSGGNTGELFF. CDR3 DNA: TGTGCCACCAGTGATCCCGGGACTAGCGGGGGAAACACCGGGGAGCTGTTTTTT.

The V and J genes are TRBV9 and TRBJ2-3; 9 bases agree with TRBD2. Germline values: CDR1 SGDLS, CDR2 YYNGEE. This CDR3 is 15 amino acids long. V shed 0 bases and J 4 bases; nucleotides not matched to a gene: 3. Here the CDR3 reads CASSVGGGASDTQYF. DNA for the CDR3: TGTGCCAGCAGCGTAGGCGGGGGGGCCTCAGATACGCAGTATTTT.